This TCR beta chain emerged from a study of shared clonotypes between healthy human individuals. Overall study: Samples came from a couple of female and a few male donors aged 18 to 49. For every donor, three CD4 naive, three CD4 memory, two CD8 naive and one CD8 memory plates were used.

Naive-designated CD8 cells lacked CD45RO, were positively enriched for CCR7, and omitted terminally differentiated effector memory CD45RA+ cells. Caucasian adults residing in Nashville, Tennessee made up all the donors. Measured with immunoSEQ multiplex PCR; TCRdb has only the in-frame clones, and not every one. There are about 750,000 clones in the sample; around 92% occur only once, and under 30% lies in the top ten. This CDR3 is built from 16 residues. The trim removed 8 bases at V and 0 bases at J, leaving 11 bases unmatched. Germline loops: CDR1 MNHEY, CDR2 SMNVEV (reference sequence). Sequenced material: naive CD8+ T cells sorted from blood. The receptor was isolated from a man aged 30 to 45 in good health. This rearrangement joins TRBV27 to TRBJ2-7, with TRBD1 matching 9 bases. The CDR3 protein is CASGRGDRESSYEQYF. CDR3 coding DNA: TGTGCCAGCGGCAGGGGGGACAGGGAAAGCTCCTACGAGCAGTACTTC.